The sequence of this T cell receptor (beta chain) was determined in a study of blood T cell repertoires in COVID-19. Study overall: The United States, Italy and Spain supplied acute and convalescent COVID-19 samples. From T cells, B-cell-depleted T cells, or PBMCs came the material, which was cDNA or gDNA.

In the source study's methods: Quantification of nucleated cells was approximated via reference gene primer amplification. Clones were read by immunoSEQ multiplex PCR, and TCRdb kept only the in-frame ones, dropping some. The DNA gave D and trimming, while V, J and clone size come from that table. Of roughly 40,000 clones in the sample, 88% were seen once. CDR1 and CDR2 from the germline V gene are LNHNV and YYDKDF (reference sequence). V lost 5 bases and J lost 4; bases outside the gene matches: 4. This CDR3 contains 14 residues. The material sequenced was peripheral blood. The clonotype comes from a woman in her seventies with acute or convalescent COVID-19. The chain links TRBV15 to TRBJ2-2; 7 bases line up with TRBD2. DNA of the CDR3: TGTGCCACCAGCGGACGGGAGGCCACCGGGGAGCTGTTTTTT. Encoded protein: CATSGREATGELFF.